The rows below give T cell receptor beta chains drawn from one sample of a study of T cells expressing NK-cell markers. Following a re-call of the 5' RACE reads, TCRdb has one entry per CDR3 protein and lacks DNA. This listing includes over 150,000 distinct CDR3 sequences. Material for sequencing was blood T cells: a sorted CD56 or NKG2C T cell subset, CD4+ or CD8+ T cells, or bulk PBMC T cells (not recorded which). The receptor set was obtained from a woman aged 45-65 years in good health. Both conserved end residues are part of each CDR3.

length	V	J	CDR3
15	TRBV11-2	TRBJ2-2	CASSFGTGGSGELFF
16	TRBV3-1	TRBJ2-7	CASSLLLGGQLYEQYF
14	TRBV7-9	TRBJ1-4	CASSSPDRAEKLFF
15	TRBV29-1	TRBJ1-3	CSVEDRGLPGNTIYF
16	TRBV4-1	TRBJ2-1	CASSQAVTAGYNEQFF
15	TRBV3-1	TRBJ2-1	CASSQQVEATNEQFF
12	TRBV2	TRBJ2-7	CASIDSTYEQYF
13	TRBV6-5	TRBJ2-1	CASRPGGRDEQFF
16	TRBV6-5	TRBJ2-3	CASSSTSTPSTDTQYF
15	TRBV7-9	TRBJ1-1	CASSGRTGEGVEAFF
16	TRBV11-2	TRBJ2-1	CASSLDSSWGANEQFF
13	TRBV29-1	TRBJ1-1	CSVEYETGTEAFF
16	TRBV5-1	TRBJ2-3	CASSLERTSGSGTQYF
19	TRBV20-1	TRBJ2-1	CSARDAGTSGRSLYNEQFF
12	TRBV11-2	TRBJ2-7	CASSLLIDEQYF
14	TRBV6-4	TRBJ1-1	CASASGVGDTEAFF
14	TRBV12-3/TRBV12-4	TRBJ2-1	CASSLERERDEQFF
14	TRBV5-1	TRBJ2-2	CASSLVRNTGELFF
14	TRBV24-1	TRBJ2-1	CATSDFGYRNEQFF
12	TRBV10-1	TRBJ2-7	CASGQGFYEQYF
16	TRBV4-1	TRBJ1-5	CASSKTGQPSDQPQHF
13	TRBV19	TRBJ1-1	CASSISGNTEAFF
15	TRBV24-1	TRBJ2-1	CATRTTSGRANEQFF
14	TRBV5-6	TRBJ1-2	CASSLDRGVVSYTF
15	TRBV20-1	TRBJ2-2	CSAREAGEATGELFF
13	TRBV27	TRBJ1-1	CASSLSRGAEAFF
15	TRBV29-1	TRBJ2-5	CSVETGQGPWETQYF
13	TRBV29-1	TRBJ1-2	CSVRSDRLEGYTF
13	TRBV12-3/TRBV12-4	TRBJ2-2	CASPTFQAGVLFF
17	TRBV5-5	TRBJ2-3	CASSGFRDRGPTDTQYF
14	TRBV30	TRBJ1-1	CAWTIGTGNEEAFF
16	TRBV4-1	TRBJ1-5	CASSQVPGIGNQPQHF
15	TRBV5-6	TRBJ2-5	CASSFSRGPEETQYF
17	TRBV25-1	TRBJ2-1	CASSELDRLAGGNEQFF
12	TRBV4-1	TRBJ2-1	CASSGTAGEQFF
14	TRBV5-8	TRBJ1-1	CASSLAPLNTEAFF
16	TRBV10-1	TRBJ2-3	CASSETGSGDRDTQYF
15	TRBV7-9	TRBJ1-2	CASSPSIELSYGYTF
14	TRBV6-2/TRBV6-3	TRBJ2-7	CASSYSGTIYEQYF
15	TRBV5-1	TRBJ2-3	CASAKTRGFPDTQYF
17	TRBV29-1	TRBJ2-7	CSVEESGTGGTSYEQYF
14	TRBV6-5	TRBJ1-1	CASSLEGRGTEAFF
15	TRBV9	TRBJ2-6	CASTGQLSGANVLTF
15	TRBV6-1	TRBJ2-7	CASSEYGDRTYEQYF
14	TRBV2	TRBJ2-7	CASALGGTGYEQYF